Below, 24 T cell receptor beta chains from the same sample are listed, as sequenced in a study of shared clonotypes between healthy human individuals. Only in-frame clones appear in the TCRdb table, and some are missing; sequencing was by immunoSEQ multiplex PCR. The sample includes 2,500,000 or so clones, about 92% of them seen just once. Sequencing was carried out using naive CD4+ T cells sorted from blood. Subset indicated: CD45RA+ positively selected. The receptors derive from a man aged 18 to 29 in good health.

The V call is TRBV27, the J call TRBJ1-6, with D maybe TRBD1 (6 bases). This CDR3 region has 16 residues. V lost 6 bases, J lost 0 bases, and 12 bases lay in between. Germline values: CDR1 MNHEY, CDR2 SMNVEV (reference sequence). The DNA of the CDR3 is TGTGCCAGCAGGGTTGGGGGGGCCTCCTATAATTCACCCCTCCACTTT. Encoded protein: CASRVGGASYNSPLHF.

The table lists this clone with a count of one. The genes are TRBV5-5 and TRBJ2-5; D may be TRBD2 (5 bases). The germline gives CDR1 SGHKS, CDR2 YYEKEE (reference sequence). Trimming removed 0 bases from V and 2 bases from J, with 11 bases in between. The CDR3 extends over 15 amino acids. CDR3 DNA: TGTGCCAGCAGCTTGGGGCGGGCCCATCAAGAGACCCAGTACTTC. It specifies CASSLGRAHQETQYF.

V and J are TRBV6-1 and TRBJ2-2; perhaps TRBD1 as D (6 bases). Germline lookup yields CDR1 MNHNS and CDR2 SASEGT. CDR3 size: 15 residues. V was cut by 7 bases and J by 0 bases, with 12 bases left in between. CDR3 bases: TGTGCCAGCACCGAAGACAGGCCGAACACCGGGGAGCTGTTTTTT. This encodes CASTEDRPNTGELFF.

The chain combines TRBV5-1 with TRBJ2-3, with 8 bases that match TRBD2. Trimming cost V 4 bases and J 1 base; bases outside gene matches: 2. Per germline, CDR1 SGHRS and CDR2 YFSETQ. The CDR3 has 14 amino acids. CDR3 sequence: CASSVSGGTDTQYF. DNA for the CDR3: TGCGCCAGCAGCGTTAGCGGGGGCACAGATACGCAGTATTTT.

The chain carries TRBV19 and TRBJ1-4; D is ambiguous. Between the trimmed V and J ends, which lost 7 bases and 0 bases, there was a span of 12 bases. The germline V gene has CDR1 LNHDA and CDR2 SQIVND (reference sequence). The CDR3 contains 15 residues. CDR3 sequence (DNA): TGTGCCAGTAAACGGGCCGTTGCAACTAATGAAAAACTGTTTTTT. Translating it yields CASKRAVATNEKLFF.

The count of this clone is one. The chain combines TRBV5-6 with TRBJ2-5; the match to TRBD1 covers 9 bases. CDR1 SGHDT and CDR2 YYEEEE come from the germline V gene. V was pared by 5 bases and J by 0 bases, with 5 bases of the junction left unmatched. This CDR3 region has 15 residues. DNA of the CDR3: TGTGCCAGCAGGCTGGGACAGGGCTACCAAGAGACCCAGTACTTC. Amino acids: CASRLGQGYQETQYF.

The V call is TRBV2, the J call TRBJ2-2, with TRBD2 matching over 8 bases. V lost 6 bases and J lost 1; bases outside the gene matches: 4. Germline CDR1 reads SNHLY; CDR2 reads FYNNEI. The CDR3 covers 15 residues. The CDR3 reads CASSALAGNTGELFF. DNA of the CDR3: TGTGCCAGCAGCGCTCTAGCGGGGAACACCGGGGAGCTGTTTTTT.

The chain couples TRBV4-1 to TRBJ2-3; 10 nucleotides align to TRBD2. The CDR3 loop spans 17 amino acids. Looked up from germline, CDR1 is MGHRA and CDR2 is YSYEKL. J lost 6 bases, V lost 0 bases, and 9 bases had no gene match. The CDR3 DNA is TGCGCCAGCAGCCAAGAAGTAGCGGGGGGCCCCCGGGATACGCAGTATTTT. It yields the protein CASSQEVAGGPRDTQYF.

The chain recombines TRBV18 with TRBJ2-3; D call uncertain. Looked up from germline, CDR1 is KGHSH and CDR2 is LQKENI. V lost 4 bases and J 1 base, leaving 12 bases between the germline ends. The CDR3 extends over 15 amino acids. The DNA of the CDR3 is TGTGCCAGCTCACATTCCTCTGGACGCACAGATACGCAGTATTTT. Its protein is CASSHSSGRTDTQYF.

This CDR3 is CASSPSPHGQGVYGYTF. CDR3 sequence (DNA): TGTGCCAGCAGCCCGTCCCCACACGGACAGGGAGTCTATGGCTACACCTTC. V gene TRBV11-2 combines with J gene TRBJ1-2, with TRBD1 identical over 8 bases. CDR1 is SGHAT and CDR2 is FQNNGV in the germline V gene. The J segment lost 4 bases and the V segment lost 5 bases, leaving 15 bases of the junction unmatched. The length of the CDR3 is 17 residues.

As to this clone: This specimen includes other DNA sequences encoding the same CDR3. The chain carries TRBV5-4 and TRBJ2-5, with D tentatively TRBD1 or TRBD2 (5 bases each). Trimming pared 1 base from V and 3 bases from J, leaving 7 bases between. Looked up from germline, CDR1 is SGHNT and CDR2 is YYREEE (reference sequence). CDR3 length: 13 amino acids. CDR3 nucleotides: TGTGCCAGCAGCTTGAGAGGGGAAGAGACCCAGTACTTC. Translating it yields CASSLRGEETQYF.

The CDR3 spells CASIITGGNQPQHF. For the CDR3, the DNA is TGTGCCAGCATAATAACAGGTGGCAATCAGCCCCAGCATTTT. The J gene is TRBJ1-5, the V gene TRBV6-1, with D perhaps matching TRBD1 (5 bases). V was cut by 7 bases and J by 2 bases, with 12 bases left in between. CDR3 length equals 14 residues. Germline CDR1 MNHNS, CDR2 SASEGT.

Only one count was recorded for this clone. The rearrangement links TRBV6-6 to TRBJ1-5, with D maybe TRBD1 (5 bases). Germline CDR1 reads MNHNY; CDR2 reads SVGAGI (reference sequence). The CDR3 has 15 amino acids. The V end was cut by 5 bases, the J end by 2 bases, with 13 bases between. The CDR3 nucleotides read TGTGCCAGCAGTCCCCAGGTAGGGGGCAATCAGCCCCAGCATTTT. Translation: CASSPQVGGNQPQHF.

Here the CDR3 reads CASSIRTSGTADTQYF. CDR3 nucleotide sequence: TGTGCCAGCAGCATCAGGACTAGCGGGACTGCAGATACGCAGTATTTT. The rearrangement joins TRBV7-2 to TRBJ2-3, with TRBD2 matching 12 bases. The V gene's germline CDR1 is SGHTA and CDR2 FQGNSA. J lost 4 bases, V lost 5 bases, and 7 bases had no gene match. The CDR3 has 16 residues.

The chain employs TRBV19 and TRBJ1-2; the D is unclear. V shed 6 bases and J shed 5 bases, with 16 bases lying between them. The CDR3 consists of 14 residues. Germline lookup yields CDR1 LNHDA and CDR2 SQIVND (reference sequence). CDR3 DNA: TGTGCCAGTAGCCGACCCCCAGAGGAATATGGCTACACCTTC. Its translation is CASSRPPEEYGYTF.

V gene TRBV28 combines with J gene TRBJ1-4; D gene uncertain. The germline CDR1 and CDR2 sequences are MDHEN and SYDVKM. The CDR3 length is 17 residues. Trimming took 3 bases from V and 3 from J, leaving 17 bases between them. The CDR3 sequence: CASSLEGVGISNEKLFF. The DNA for the CDR3 is TGTGCCAGCAGTTTGGAGGGAGTGGGGATTTCTAATGAAAAACTGTTTTTT.

Turning to this clone: The sample contains more than one DNA sequence encoding this CDR3. The V gene is TRBV10-1, the J gene TRBJ2-5; no definite D call. Per the germline V gene, CDR1 is WNHNN and CDR2 is SYGVQD (reference sequence). V lost 0 bases, J lost 1 base, and 6 bases lay in between. The length of the CDR3 is 14 residues. DNA for the CDR3: TGCGCCAGCAGTGAGTCCCGCGGCCAAGAGACCCAGTACTTC. Its translation: CASSESRGQETQYF.

The chain employs TRBV5-1 and TRBJ2-2; weak D call: TRBD1 (6 bases). The ends were cut back, 0 bases at V and 6 bases at J, with 18 bases in the middle. Germline loops: CDR1 SGHRS, CDR2 YFSETQ. This CDR3 contains 17 residues. The CDR3 DNA reads TGCGCCAGCAGCTTGGCCCTGACAGGCCAGAGGGCCGGGGAGCTGTTTTTT. Translated, it gives CASSLALTGQRAGELFF.

This chain connects TRBV5-4 to TRBJ1-6; unclear D gene. Deletions cut 2 bases from V and 9 bases from J, with 15 bases between. The CDR3 is made up of 15 amino acids. Germline CDR1 is SGHNT and CDR2 is YYREEE (reference sequence). This CDR3 reads CASSFVSGLSSPLHF. DNA for the CDR3: TGTGCCAGCAGCTTTGTATCCGGACTTAGTTCACCCCTCCACTTT.

The chain combines TRBV5-4 with TRBJ2-2, with D tentatively TRBD2 (6 bases). Trimming removed 4 bases at V and 3 bases at J, with 16 bases between. The germline CDR1 and CDR2 sequences are SGHNT and YYREEE (reference sequence). This CDR3 is 16 amino acids long. The DNA of the CDR3 is TGTGCCAGCAGCCCCCGGCCGGGAGCAGACACCGGGGAGCTGTTTTTT. This encodes CASSPRPGADTGELFF.

J is TRBJ1-2 and V is TRBV5-1; 7 bases line up with TRBD1. After removal of 5 bases from V and 5 bases from J, the junction contained 6 bases not matched to a gene. Germline CDR1 is SGHRS and CDR2 is YFSETQ. The CDR3 length is 13 residues. The CDR3 DNA is TGCGCCAGCAGGCTTGACAGGGATTATGGCTACACCTTC. Protein product: CASRLDRDYGYTF.

The chain employs TRBV6-5 and TRBJ1-5; D gene unclear. The V end lost 5 bases, the J end lost 6 bases, and 11 bases lay between the germline ends. The germline CDR1 and CDR2 sequences are MNHEY and SVGAGI. The CDR3 is 13 residues long. The CDR3 DNA reads as TGTGCCAGCAGTCCCGACTTCATTCAGCCCCAGCATTTT. It is translated as CASSPDFIQPQHF.

The J gene is TRBJ2-5, the V gene TRBV4-2; weak D call: TRBD1 (5 bases). Trimming left V 4 bases short and J 5 bases short, with 11 bases between. Germline V gives CDR1 LGHNA, CDR2 YNFKEQ. The CDR3 has 13 residues. The chain's CDR3 is CASSLRVGETQYF. CDR3 bases: TGTGCCAGCAGCCTCAGGGTAGGGGAGACCCAGTACTTC.

This rearrangement joins TRBV15 to TRBJ1-1; D is ambiguous. The CDR3 extends over 16 amino acids. V gave up 1 base and J gave up 8 bases, with 20 bases separating them. CDR1 LNHNV and CDR2 YYDKDF come from the germline V gene (reference sequence). CDR3 loop: CATSRVAMASSKEAFF. CDR3 nucleotides: TGTGCCACCAGCAGAGTGGCTATGGCCTCGTCAAAGGAAGCTTTCTTT.